Listed here are 16 T cell receptor beta chains from one sample, sequenced in a study of blood T cell repertoires in COVID-19. The table came from immunoSEQ multiplex PCR; TCRdb's copy has only in-frame clones and leaves some out. The sample records approximately 300,000 clones, 65% to 85% being singletons. Sample: peripheral blood. The receptor set was obtained from a person aged 70 to 79 with COVID-19, enrolled during active disease.

The chain is built from TRBV7-6 and TRBJ2-6, with TRBD1 identical over 9 bases. Germline-derived CDR1 and CDR2 are SGHVS and FNYEAQ. Losses at the gene ends were 5 bases for V and 2 bases for J; bases not matched to a gene: 4. The CDR3 is made up of 16 amino acids. The CDR3 DNA sequence: TGTGCCAGCAGCACGGGGACAGGGACTGGGGCCAACGTCCTGACTTTC. Protein sequence: CASSTGTGTGANVLTF.

DNA of the CDR3: TGTGCCAGCAGCCTCGCACTAGCGGGGGCAAGGGAGACCCAGTACTTC. The encoded protein is CASSLALAGARETQYF. The chain employs TRBV5-5 and TRBJ2-5; 11 bases are shared with TRBD2. With 4 bases clipped from V and 5 bases from J, the junction kept 10 bases outside the gene matches. CDR1 is SGHKS and CDR2 is YYEKEE in the germline V gene (reference sequence). This CDR3 has 16 residues.

The chain combines TRBV5-1 with TRBJ1-2, with 9 bases matching TRBD1. V lost 4 bases, J lost 1 base, and 8 bases stayed unmatched. The germline CDR1 and CDR2 sequences are SGHRS and YFSETQ. This CDR3 has 16 residues. DNA of the CDR3: TGCGCCAGCAGCCCCGGGACAGGGATCTATAACTATGGCTACACCTTC. Encoded protein: CASSPGTGIYNYGYTF.

The chain links TRBV7-9 to TRBJ2-1; 7 bases are a match to TRBD1. V was clipped by 5 bases and J by 2 bases; unmatched bases: 3. This CDR3 contains 14 residues. Germline-derived CDR1 and CDR2 are SEHNR and FQNEAQ (reference sequence). The CDR3 DNA reads TGTGCCAGCAGCCGGACAGGAGCCTACAATGAGCAGTTCTTC. Amino acid sequence: CASSRTGAYNEQFF.

The rearrangement joins TRBV9 to TRBJ2-1; a possible D gene is TRBD1 (5 bases). V lost 3 bases, J lost 6 bases, and 7 bases lay in between. This CDR3 has 12 residues. The V gene's germline CDR1 is SGDLS and CDR2 YYNGEE. Written as DNA, the CDR3 is TGTGCCAGCAGCGGCGACAGCAATGAGCAGTTCTTC. Translation gives CASSGDSNEQFF. The variable domain in full, completed from reference TRBV9 and TRBJ2-1, reads DSGVTQTPKHLITATGQRVTLRCSPRSGDLSVYWYQQSLDQGLQFLIQYYNGEERAKGNILERFSAQQFPDLHSELNLSSLELGDSALYFCASSGDSNEQFFGPGTRLTVL.

The chain couples TRBV15 to TRBJ2-7, with 7 nucleotides matching TRBD1. The J segment lost 1 base and the V segment lost 2 bases, leaving 5 bases of the junction unmatched. The germline CDR1 and CDR2 sequences are LNHNV and YYDKDF (reference sequence). The CDR3 sequence is 15 residues long. CDR3: CATSRYIQGSYEQYF. CDR3 sequence (DNA): TGTGCCACCAGCAGATACATACAGGGGTCCTACGAGCAGTACTTC.

The chain has TRBV12-3 or TRBV12-4 and TRBJ1-2; D gene ambiguous. V dropped 3 bases and J dropped 6 bases, with 8 bases sitting between them. The CDR3 spans 12 residues. The CDR3 DNA sequence: TGTGCCAGCAGTTTTCTTAGCCATGGCTACACCTTC. Translation: CASSFLSHGYTF.

The table lists this clone with a few counts. V and J are TRBV6-2 or TRBV6-3 and TRBJ2-7, with D maybe TRBD1 (5 bases). In germline, CDR1 is MNHEY, CDR2 SVGEGT. The V end was cut by 7 bases, the J end by 1 base, with 14 bases between. This CDR3 has 14 residues. The CDR3 DNA follows: TGTGCCAGCACCCCCCCAGGGAAGTCCTACGAGCAGTACTTC. It translates to CASTPPGKSYEQYF.

This chain uses TRBV7-3 with TRBJ2-1; 7 bases align to TRBD1. CDR3 length: 13 residues. The germline CDR1 and CDR2 sequences are SGHTA and FQGTGA. Trimming removed 4 bases from V and 7 bases from J; junction bases left unmatched: 4. The CDR3: CASSSRQGNEQFF. The CDR3 coding sequence is TGTGCCAGCAGCTCCAGACAGGGAAATGAGCAGTTCTTC.

This clone showed up just a few times. The chain couples TRBV3-1 (or the pseudogene TRBV3-2) to TRBJ1-3, with D maybe TRBD1 (5 bases). CDR3 length: 15 residues. Per germline, CDR1 LGHDT and CDR2 YNNKEL (reference sequence). V gave up 0 bases and J gave up 8 bases, with 14 bases separating them. CDR3 loop: CASSQDTRARDTIYF. CDR3 coding DNA: TGTGCCAGCAGCCAAGATACCAGGGCTCGGGACACCATATATTTT.

CDR3 in amino acids: CASSQDPRDRDNYGYTF. The CDR3 nucleotides read TGTGCCAGCAGCCAAGATCCCCGAGACAGGGATAACTATGGCTACACCTTC. The V call is TRBV4-2, the J call TRBJ1-2; 7 bases line up with TRBD1. The CDR3 contains 17 residues. From germline, CDR1 is LGHNA and CDR2 YNFKEQ. The V segment lost 0 bases and the J segment 1 base; nucleotides outside the gene matches: 8.

This chain connects TRBV20-1 to TRBJ2-1; 9 bases are a match to TRBD2. This CDR3 is 14 amino acids long. Losses at the gene ends were 3 bases for V and 6 bases for J; bases not matched to a gene: 6. Germline lookup yields CDR1 DFQATT and CDR2 SNEGSKA (reference sequence). In DNA, the CDR3 is TGCAGTGCTAGTTTGCTAGCGGGGAGCAATGAGCAGTTCTTC. Protein: CSASLLAGSNEQFF.

CDR3 residues: CASGGTSGGGEETQYF. Here the CDR3 DNA reads TGTGCCAGCGGAGGGACTAGCGGCGGGGGCGAGGAGACCCAGTACTTC. The V and J genes are TRBV21-1 and TRBJ2-5; TRBD2 is the table's D call, not checked against the DNA. TRBV21-1 constitutes a pseudogene. This CDR3 is 16 amino acids long.

A few counts support this clone. The rearrangement uses TRBV19 and TRBJ1-2; 12 positions match TRBD1. Germline CDR1 is LNHDA and CDR2 is SQIVND (reference sequence). With V trimmed by 4 bases and J by 5 bases, 8 bases remained unmatched. The CDR3 covers 16 residues. The CDR3 region has the DNA TGTGCCAGTAGTACCAACCGGGACAGGGGGCTGTATGGCTACACCTTC. As protein: CASSTNRDRGLYGYTF.

This rearrangement joins TRBV19 to TRBJ1-1, with D perhaps TRBD1 (6 bases). The CDR3 has 17 residues. The V end was cut by 6 bases, the J end by 0 bases, with 20 bases between. Germline V CDR1 and CDR2: LNHDA, SQIVND (reference sequence). This chain's CDR3 is CASSHWGGQFMNTEAFF. The DNA of the CDR3 is TGTGCCAGTAGCCATTGGGGTGGACAGTTCATGAACACTGAAGCTTTCTTT.

The genes are TRBV5-1 and TRBJ1-3, with D perhaps TRBD1 (6 bases). This CDR3 contains 12 residues. Germline CDR1 is SGHRS and CDR2 is YFSETQ. The ends were cut back, 1 base at V and 8 bases at J, with 7 bases in the middle. This CDR3 is CASSLKGDTIYF. The CDR3 DNA sequence: TGCGCCAGCAGCTTGAAGGGGGACACCATATATTTT.